The T cell receptor (beta chain) under discussion was sequenced for a study of cytomegalovirus exposure and HLA in healthy donors. The CDR3 length is 11 residues. CDR1 is SGHNT and CDR2 is YENEEA in the germline V gene. Trimming took 8 bases from V and 7 from J, leaving 8 bases between them. PCR primers comprised 60 Vbeta and 13 Jbeta primers. The protocol was immunoSEQ multiplex PCR, while the TCRdb copy is restricted to in-frame clones and leaves out a portion. In the table there are more than 150,000 clones, about 86% of which are singletons. The TCR was taken from a woman aged 18-29 years in good health and CMV-seropositive. Input material: PBMCs. The rearrangement links TRBV11-3 to TRBJ2-2; D possibly corresponds to TRBD1 (5 bases). CDR3: CASQGNGELFF. The CDR3 DNA sequence: TGTGCCAGCCAGGGTAACGGGGAGCTGTTTTTT.